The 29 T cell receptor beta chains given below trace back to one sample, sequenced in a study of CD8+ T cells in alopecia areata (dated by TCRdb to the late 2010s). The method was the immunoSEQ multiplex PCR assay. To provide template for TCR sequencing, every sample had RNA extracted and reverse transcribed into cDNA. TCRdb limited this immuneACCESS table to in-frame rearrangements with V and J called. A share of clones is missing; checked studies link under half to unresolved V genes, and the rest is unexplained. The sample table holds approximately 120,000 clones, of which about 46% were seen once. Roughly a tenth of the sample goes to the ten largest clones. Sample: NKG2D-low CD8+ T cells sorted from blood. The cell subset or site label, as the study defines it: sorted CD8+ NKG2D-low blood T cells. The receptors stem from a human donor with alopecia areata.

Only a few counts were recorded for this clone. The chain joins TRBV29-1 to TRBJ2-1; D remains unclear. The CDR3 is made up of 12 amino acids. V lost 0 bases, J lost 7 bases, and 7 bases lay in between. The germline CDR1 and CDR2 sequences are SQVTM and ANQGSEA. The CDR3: CSVEDTKNEQFF. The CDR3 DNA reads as TGCAGCGTTGAAGATACGAAGAATGAGCAGTTCTTC.

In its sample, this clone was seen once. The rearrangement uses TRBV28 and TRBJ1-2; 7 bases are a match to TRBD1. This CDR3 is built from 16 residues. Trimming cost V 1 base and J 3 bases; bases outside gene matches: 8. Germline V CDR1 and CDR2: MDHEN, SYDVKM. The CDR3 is CASSLSKMGTDYGYTF. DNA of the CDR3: TGTGCCAGCAGTTTATCTAAAATGGGGACAGACTATGGCTACACCTTC.

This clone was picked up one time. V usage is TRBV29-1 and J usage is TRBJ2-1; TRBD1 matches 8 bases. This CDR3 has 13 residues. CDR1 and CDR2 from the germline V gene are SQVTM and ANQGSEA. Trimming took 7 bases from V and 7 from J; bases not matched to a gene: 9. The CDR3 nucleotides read TGCAGCGCCGGACAGGGAAGAGGGAATGAGCAGTTCTTC. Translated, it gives CSAGQGRGNEQFF.

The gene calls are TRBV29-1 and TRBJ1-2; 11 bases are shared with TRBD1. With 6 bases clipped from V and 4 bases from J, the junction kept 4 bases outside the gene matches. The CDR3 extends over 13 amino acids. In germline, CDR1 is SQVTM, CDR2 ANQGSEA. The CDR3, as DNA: TGCAGCGTCCCGGGACAGGGGGTCTATGGCTACACCTTC. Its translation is CSVPGQGVYGYTF.

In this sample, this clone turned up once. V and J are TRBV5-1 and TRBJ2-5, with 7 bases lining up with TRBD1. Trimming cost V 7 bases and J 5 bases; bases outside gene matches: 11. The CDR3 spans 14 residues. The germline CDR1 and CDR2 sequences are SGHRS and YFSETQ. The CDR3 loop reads CASHDRDPGETQYF. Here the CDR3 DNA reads TGCGCCAGCCACGACAGGGACCCAGGCGAGACCCAGTACTTC.

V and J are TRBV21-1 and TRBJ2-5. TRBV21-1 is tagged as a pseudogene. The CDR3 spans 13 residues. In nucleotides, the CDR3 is TGTGCCAGCAGCAAGCCAGACCCAGAGACCCAGTACTTC. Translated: CASSKPDPETQYF.

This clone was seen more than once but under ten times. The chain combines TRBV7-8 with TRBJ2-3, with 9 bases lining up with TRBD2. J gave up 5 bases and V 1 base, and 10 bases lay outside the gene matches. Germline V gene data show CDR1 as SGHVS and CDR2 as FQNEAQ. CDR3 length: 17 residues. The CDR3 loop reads CASSLVVAGETGDTQYF. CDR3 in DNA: TGTGCCAGCAGCTTAGTGGTAGCGGGGGAAACCGGAGATACGCAGTATTTT.

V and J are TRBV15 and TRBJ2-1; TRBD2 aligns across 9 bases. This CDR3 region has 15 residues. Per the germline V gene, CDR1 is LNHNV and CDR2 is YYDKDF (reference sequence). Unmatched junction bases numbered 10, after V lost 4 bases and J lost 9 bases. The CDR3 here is CATSTAIAGEFEQFF. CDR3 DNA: TGTGCCACCAGCACCGCAATAGCGGGAGAATTTGAGCAGTTCTTC.

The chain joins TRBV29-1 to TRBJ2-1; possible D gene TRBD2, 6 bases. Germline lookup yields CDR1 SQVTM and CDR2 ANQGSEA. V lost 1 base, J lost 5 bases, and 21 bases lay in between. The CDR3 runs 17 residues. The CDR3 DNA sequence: TGCAGCGTTGAAGTGAATCAACCGGGAGTGGTTAACAATGAGCAGTTCTTC. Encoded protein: CSVEVNQPGVVNNEQFF.

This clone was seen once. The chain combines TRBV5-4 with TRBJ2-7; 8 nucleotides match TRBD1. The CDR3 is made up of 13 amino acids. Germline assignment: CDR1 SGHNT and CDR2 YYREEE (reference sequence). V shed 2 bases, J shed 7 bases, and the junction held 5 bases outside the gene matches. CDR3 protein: CASSFQGAGEQYF. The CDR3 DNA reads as TGTGCCAGCAGCTTTCAGGGGGCGGGGGAGCAGTACTTC.

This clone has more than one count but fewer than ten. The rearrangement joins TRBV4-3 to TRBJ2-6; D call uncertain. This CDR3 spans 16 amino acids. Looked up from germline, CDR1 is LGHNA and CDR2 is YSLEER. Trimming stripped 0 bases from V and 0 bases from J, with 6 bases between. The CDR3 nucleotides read TGCGCCAGCAGCCAAGATCTAACCTCTGGGGCCAACGTCCTGACTTTC. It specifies CASSQDLTSGANVLTF.

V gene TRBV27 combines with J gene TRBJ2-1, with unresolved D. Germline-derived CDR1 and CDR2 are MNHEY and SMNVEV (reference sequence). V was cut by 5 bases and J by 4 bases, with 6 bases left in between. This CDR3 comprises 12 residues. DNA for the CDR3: TGTGCCAGCAGTATGGGGTACAATGAGCAGTTCTTC. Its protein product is CASSMGYNEQFF.

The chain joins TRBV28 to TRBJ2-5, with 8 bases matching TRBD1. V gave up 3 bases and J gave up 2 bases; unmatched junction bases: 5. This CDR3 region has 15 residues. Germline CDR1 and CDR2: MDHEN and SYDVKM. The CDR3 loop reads CASSFGRGPQETQYF. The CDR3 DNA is TGTGCCAGCAGTTTCGGCAGGGGGCCTCAAGAGACCCAGTACTTC. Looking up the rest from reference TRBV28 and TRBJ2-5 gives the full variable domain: DVKVTQSSRYLVKRTGEKVFLECVQDMDHENMFWYRQDPGLGLRLIYFSYDVKMKEKGDIPEGYSVSREKKERFSLILESASTNQTSMYLCASSFGRGPQETQYFGPGTRLLVL.

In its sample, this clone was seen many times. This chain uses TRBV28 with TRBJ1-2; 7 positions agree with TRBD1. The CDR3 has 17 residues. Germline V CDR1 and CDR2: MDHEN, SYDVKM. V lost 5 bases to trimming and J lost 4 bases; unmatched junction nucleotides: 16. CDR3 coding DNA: TGTGCCAGCAGTACTACCCCCGACAGGGCCGCCTTCTATGGCTACACCTTC. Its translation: CASSTTPDRAAFYGYTF.

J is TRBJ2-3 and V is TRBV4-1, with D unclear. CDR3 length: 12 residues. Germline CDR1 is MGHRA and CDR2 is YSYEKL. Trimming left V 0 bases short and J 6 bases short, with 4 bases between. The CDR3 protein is CASSQEPDTQYF. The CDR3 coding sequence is TGCGCCAGCAGCCAAGAACCCGATACGCAGTATTTT.

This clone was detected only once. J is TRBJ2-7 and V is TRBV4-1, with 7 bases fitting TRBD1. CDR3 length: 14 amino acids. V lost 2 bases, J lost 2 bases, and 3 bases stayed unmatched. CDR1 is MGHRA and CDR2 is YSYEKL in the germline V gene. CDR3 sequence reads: CASSQIGGPYEQYF. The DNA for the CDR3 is TGCGCCAGCAGCCAAATAGGGGGCCCCTACGAGCAGTACTTC.

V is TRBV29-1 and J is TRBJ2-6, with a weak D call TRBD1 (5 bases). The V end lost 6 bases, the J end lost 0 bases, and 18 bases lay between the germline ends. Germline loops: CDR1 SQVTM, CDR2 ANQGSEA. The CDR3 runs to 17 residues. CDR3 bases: TGCAGCGTGGACGACAGAGAAGATTACTCTGGGGCCAACGTCCTGACTTTC. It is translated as CSVDDREDYSGANVLTF.

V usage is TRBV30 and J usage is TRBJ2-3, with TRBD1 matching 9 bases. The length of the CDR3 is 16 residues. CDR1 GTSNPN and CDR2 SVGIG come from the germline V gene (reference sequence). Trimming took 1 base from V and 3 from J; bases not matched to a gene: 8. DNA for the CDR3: TGTGCCTGGAGTGGATACCGGGACAGGGAGACAGATACGCAGTATTTT. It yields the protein CAWSGYRDRETDTQYF. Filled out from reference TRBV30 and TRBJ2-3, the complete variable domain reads SQTIHQWPATLVQPVGSPLSLECTVEGTSNPNLYWYRQAAGRGLQLLFYSVGIGQISSEVPQNLSASRPQDRQFILSSKKLLLSDSGFYLCAWSGYRDRETDTQYFGPGTRLTVL.

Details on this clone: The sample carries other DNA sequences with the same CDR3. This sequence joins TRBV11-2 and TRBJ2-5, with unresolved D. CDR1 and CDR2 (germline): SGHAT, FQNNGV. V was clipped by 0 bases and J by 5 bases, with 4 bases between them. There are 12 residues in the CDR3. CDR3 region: CASSLDGETQYF. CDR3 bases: TGTGCCAGCAGCTTAGATGGCGAGACCCAGTACTTC.

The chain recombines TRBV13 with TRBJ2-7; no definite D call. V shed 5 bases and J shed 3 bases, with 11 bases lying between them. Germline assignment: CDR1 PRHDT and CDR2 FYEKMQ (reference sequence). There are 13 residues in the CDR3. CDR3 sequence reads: CASSRGARYEQYF. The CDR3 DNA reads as TGTGCCAGCAGCCGTGGAGCCCGCTACGAGCAGTACTTC.

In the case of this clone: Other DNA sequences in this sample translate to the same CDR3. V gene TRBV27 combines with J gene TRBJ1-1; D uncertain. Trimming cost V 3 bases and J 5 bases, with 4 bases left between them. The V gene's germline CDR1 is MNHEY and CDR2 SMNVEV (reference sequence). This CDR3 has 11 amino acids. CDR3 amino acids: CASSFGTEAFF. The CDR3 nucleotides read TGTGCCAGCAGTTTTGGGACTGAAGCTTTCTTT.

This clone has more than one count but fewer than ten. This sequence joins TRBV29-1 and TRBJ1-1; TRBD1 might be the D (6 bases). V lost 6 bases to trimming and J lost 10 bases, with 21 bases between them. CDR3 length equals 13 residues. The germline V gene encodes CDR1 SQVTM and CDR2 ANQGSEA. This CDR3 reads CSVPNREEGRAFF. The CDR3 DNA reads TGCAGCGTCCCCAACAGGGAAGAGGGTCGAGCTTTCTTT.

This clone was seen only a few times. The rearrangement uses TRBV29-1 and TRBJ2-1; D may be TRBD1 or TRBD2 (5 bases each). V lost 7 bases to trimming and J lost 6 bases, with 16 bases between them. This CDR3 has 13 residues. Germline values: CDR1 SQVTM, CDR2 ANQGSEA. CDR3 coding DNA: TGCAGCGCTAGGGACGGGCATGGCAATGAGCAGTTCTTC. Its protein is CSARDGHGNEQFF.

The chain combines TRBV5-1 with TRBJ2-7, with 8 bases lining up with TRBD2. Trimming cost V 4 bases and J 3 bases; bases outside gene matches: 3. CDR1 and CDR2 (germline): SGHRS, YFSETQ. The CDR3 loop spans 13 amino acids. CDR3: CASSPGGDYEQYF. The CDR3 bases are TGCGCCAGCAGCCCCGGGGGGGACTACGAGCAGTACTTC.

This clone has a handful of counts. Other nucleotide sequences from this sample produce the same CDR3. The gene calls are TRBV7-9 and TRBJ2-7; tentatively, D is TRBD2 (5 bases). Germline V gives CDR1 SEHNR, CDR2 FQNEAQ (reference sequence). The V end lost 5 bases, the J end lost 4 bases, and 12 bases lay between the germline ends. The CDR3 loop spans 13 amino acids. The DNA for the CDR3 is TGTGCCAGCAGCCTTGGGCCGGGATACGAGCAGTACTTC. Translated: CASSLGPGYEQYF.

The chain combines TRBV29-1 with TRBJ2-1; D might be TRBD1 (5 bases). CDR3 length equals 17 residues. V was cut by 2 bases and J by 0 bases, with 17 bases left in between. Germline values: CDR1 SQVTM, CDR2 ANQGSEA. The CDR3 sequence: CSVERGLGASSYNEQFF. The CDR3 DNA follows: TGCAGCGTTGAAAGGGGTCTAGGGGCAAGCTCCTACAATGAGCAGTTCTTC.

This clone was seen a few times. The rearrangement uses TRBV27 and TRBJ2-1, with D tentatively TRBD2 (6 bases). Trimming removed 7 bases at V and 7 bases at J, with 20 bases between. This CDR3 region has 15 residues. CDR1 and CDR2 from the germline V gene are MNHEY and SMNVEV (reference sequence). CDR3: CASTPGVPTSNEQFF. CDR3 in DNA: TGTGCCAGCACCCCGGGGGTCCCTACCTCGAATGAGCAGTTCTTC.

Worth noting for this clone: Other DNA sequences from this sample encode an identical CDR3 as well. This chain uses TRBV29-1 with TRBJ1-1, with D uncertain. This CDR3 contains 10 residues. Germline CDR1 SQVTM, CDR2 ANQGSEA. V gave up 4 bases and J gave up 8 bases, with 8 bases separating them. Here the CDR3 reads CSVVTFEAFF. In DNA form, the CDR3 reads TGCAGCGTTGTTACTTTCGAAGCTTTCTTT.

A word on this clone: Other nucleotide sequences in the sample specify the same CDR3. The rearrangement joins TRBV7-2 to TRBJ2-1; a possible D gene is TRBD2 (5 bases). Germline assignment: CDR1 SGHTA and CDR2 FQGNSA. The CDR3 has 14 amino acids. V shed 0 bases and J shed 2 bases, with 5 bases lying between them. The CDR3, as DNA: TGTGCCAGCAGCTTAGCCGGGACCTACAATGAGCAGTTCTTC. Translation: CASSLAGTYNEQFF.